This note documents a single T cell receptor beta chain sequence. TCRdb keeps only in-frame clones here, not all; method: immunoSEQ multiplex PCR. The table has a few hundred thousand clones, around nine tenths seen once; the top ten hold 10% to 15%. The record originates from a study of blood T cell repertoires in COVID-19. Whole-study context: T cells, B-cell-depleted T cells, or PBMCs provided the cDNA or gDNA that served as material.

Trimming at V came to 3 bases and at J to 1 base, leaving 0 bases not matched to a gene. Germline V gene sequence: CDR1 MNHEY, CDR2 SMNVEV (reference sequence). This CDR3 has 14 residues. The V gene is TRBV27, the J gene TRBJ2-3; 8 bases map to TRBD2. Sequencing was carried out using peripheral blood. The TCR originated in a woman between 18 and 29 years old who had recovered from COVID-19. The CDR3 region has the DNA TGTGCCAGCAGTTTGACTAGCGGCACAGATACGCAGTATTTT. It translates to CASSLTSGTDTQYF.